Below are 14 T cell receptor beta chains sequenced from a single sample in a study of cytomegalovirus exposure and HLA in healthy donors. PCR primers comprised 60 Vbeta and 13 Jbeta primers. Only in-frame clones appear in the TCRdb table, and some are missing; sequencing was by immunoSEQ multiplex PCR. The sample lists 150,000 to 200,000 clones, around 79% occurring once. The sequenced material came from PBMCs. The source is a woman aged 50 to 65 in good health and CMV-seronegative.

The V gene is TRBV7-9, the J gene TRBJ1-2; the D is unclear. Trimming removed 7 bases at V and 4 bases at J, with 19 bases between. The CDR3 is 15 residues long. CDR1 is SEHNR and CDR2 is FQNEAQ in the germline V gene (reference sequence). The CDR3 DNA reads TGTGCCAGCACCGTTTCCAGCTTAGACTTCTATGGCTACACCTTC. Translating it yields CASTVSSLDFYGYTF.

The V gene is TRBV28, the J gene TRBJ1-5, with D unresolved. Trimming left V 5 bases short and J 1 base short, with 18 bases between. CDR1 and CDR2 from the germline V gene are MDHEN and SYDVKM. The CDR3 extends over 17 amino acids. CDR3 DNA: TGTGCCAGCAGTATTCTTAATTGGGCCCTAAGCAATCAGCCCCAGCATTTT. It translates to CASSILNWALSNQPQHF.

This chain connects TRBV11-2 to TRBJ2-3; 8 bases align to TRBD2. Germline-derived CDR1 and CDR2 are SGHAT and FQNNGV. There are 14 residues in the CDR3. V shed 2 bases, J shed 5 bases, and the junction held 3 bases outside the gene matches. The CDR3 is CASSLQAGVDTQYF. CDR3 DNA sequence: TGTGCCAGCAGCTTACAAGCGGGGGTAGATACGCAGTATTTT.

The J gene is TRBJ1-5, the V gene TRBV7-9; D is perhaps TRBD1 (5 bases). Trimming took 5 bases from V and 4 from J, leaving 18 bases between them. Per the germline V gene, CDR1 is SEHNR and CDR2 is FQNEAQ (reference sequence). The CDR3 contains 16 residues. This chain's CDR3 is CASSPGGFFGNQPQHF. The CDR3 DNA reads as TGTGCCAGCAGCCCCGGGGGGTTTTTCGGAAATCAGCCCCAGCATTTT.

In DNA, the CDR3 is TGTGCCAGCAGCTTAGTTCCTAGCGGGAGAGAACCCCCCTACGAGCAGTACTTC. Translated: CASSLVPSGREPPYEQYF. V gene TRBV7-9 combines with J gene TRBJ2-7, with TRBD2 matching over 10 bases. This CDR3 is 18 amino acids long. Germline lookup yields CDR1 SEHNR and CDR2 FQNEAQ (reference sequence). J gave up 2 bases and V 1 base, and 11 bases lay outside the gene matches.

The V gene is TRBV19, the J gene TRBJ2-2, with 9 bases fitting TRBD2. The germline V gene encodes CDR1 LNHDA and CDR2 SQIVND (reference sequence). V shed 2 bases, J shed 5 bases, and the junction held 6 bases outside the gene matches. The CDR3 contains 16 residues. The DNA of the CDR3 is TGTGCCAGTAGTATACGATCGAGCGGGAGGACCGGGGAGCTGTTTTTT. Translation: CASSIRSSGRTGELFF.

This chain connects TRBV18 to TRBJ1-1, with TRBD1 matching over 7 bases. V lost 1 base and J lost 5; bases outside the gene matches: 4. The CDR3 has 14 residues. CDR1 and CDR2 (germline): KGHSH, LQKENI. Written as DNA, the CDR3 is TGTGCCAGCTCACCACAGAACAGGGGAACTGAAGCTTTCTTT. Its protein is CASSPQNRGTEAFF.

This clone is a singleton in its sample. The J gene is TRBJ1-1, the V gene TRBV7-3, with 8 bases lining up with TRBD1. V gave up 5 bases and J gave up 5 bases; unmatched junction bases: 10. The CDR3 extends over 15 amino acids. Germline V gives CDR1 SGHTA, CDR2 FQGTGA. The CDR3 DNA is TGTGCCAGCAGCCTTCATGGACAGGGCAAGACTGAAGCTTTCTTT. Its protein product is CASSLHGQGKTEAFF.

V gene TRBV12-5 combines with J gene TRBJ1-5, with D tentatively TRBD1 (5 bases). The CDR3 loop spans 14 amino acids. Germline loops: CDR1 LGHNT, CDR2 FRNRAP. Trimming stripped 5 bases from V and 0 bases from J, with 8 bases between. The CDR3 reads CASGPRVSNQPQHF. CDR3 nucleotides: TGTGCTAGTGGTCCCAGGGTTAGCAATCAGCCCCAGCATTTT.

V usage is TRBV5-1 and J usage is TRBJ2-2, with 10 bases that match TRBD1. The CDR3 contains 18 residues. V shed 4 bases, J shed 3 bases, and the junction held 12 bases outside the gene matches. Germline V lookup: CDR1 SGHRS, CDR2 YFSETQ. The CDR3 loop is CASSRLKGQGYDTGELFF. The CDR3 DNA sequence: TGCGCCAGCAGCCGACTAAAGGGACAGGGGTACGACACCGGGGAGCTGTTTTTT.

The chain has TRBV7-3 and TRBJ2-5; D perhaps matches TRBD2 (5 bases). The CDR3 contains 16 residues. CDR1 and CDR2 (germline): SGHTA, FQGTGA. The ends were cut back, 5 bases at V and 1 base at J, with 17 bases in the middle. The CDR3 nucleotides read TGTGCCAGCAGCCGGTCACCGCGGGCGGCCCAAGAGACCCAGTACTTC. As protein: CASSRSPRAAQETQYF.

In DNA form, the CDR3 reads TGTGCCAGCAATCTTAAACGGGGGTATCAGAATGAGCAGTTCTTC. Translated, it gives CASNLKRGYQNEQFF. V and J are TRBV27 and TRBJ2-1; the D gene is possibly TRBD2 (6 bases). This CDR3 is built from 15 residues. Trimming removed 7 bases from V and 7 bases from J, with 20 bases in between. Germline V gene lookup returns CDR1 MNHEY and CDR2 SMNVEV (reference sequence).

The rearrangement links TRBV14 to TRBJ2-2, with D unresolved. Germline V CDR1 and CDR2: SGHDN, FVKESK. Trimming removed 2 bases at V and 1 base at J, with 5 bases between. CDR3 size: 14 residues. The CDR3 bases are TGTGCCAGCAGCCAATCCGTGAACACCGGGGAGCTGTTTTTT. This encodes CASSQSVNTGELFF.

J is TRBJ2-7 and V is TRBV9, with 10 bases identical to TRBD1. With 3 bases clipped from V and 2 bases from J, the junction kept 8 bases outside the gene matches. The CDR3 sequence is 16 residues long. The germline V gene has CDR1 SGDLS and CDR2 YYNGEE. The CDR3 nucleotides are TGTGCCAGCAGCGCATCCGGGACAGGGGTCCCCTACGAGCAGTACTTC. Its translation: CASSASGTGVPYEQYF.